Presented here are 28 T cell receptor beta chains from one specimen sequenced in a study of T-cell reconstitution after alpha-beta-depleted transplantation in children. Library preparation (for TCRbeta) was performed with unique molecular identifiers. MiXCR, applied by TCRdb to the PCR reads, yields one record per CDR3 protein. The profile covers 800,000 to 1,000,000 distinct CDR3 sequences, with 25% to 35% appearing a single time and under 30% taken by the ten largest. The material sequenced was PBMCs, mostly from graft donor cells, taken 360 days after TCRalphabeta/CD19-depleted stem cell transplant. These receptors all stem from a boy younger than two who had a stem cell transplant for SCID, so the T cells may come from the graft donor.

This clonotype was seen only once. The J gene is TRBJ2-2, the V gene TRBV18; D is perhaps TRBD2 (5 bases). The length of the CDR3 is 16 residues. CDR1 and CDR2 from the germline V gene are KGHSH and LQKENI. Trimming removed 5 bases from V and 6 bases from J, with 19 bases in between. The CDR3 protein is CASSSSWTGDSGELFF. CDR3 in DNA: TGTGCCAGCTCATCGTCATGGACCGGGGATTCCGGGGAGCTGTTTTTT.

This clonotype was recorded a few times. The chain uses TRBV6-2 or TRBV6-3 and TRBJ2-1; D is possibly TRBD2 (7 bases). Germline CDR1 reads MNHEY; CDR2 reads SVGEGT. This CDR3 contains 13 residues. CDR3 loop: CASGTTTSGEQFF. CDR3 in DNA: TGTGCGAGCGGGACAACCACGTCGGGTGAGCAGTTCTTC.

The rearrangement links TRBV4-2 to TRBJ1-4; TRBD1 aligns across 8 bases. The CDR3 runs 15 residues. Germline lookup yields CDR1 LGHNA and CDR2 YNFKEQ. The ends lost 4 bases at V and 8 bases at J; junction bases unmatched: 9. The CDR3 DNA is TGTGCCAGCAGCCCCCGGGGACAGGTCGGGGAAAAACTGTTTTTT. Protein: CASSPRGQVGEKLFF.

In this sample, this clonotype turned up a few times. V and J are TRBV5-1 and TRBJ2-3; the D is unclear. The CDR3 is 14 amino acids. Germline CDR1 is SGHRS and CDR2 is YFSETQ. The V gene lost 2 bases and the J gene lost 2 bases, with 9 bases spanning the gap. CDR3 nucleotides: TGCGCCAGCAGCTTTGTGGGTGTCACAGATACGCAGTATTTT. This sequence encodes CASSFVGVTDTQYF.

This chain joins TRBV24-1 and TRBJ2-1; 8 nucleotides align to TRBD2. The V and J ends lost 6 bases and 6 bases, in that order; junction bases with no gene match: 6. This CDR3 spans 14 amino acids. The germline CDR1 and CDR2 sequences are KGHDR and SFDVKD. Here the CDR3 reads CATSTERGFNEQFF. The CDR3 coding sequence is TGTGCCACCAGTACCGAGCGGGGGTTCAATGAGCAGTTCTTC.

This clonotype was recorded at least ten times. The chain carries TRBV11-1 and TRBJ2-1, with TRBD1 identical over 10 bases. The junction had 8 bases not matched to a gene; V was cut back by 1 base and J by 2 bases. Germline V CDR1 and CDR2: SGHAT, FQDESV (reference sequence). The CDR3 loop spans 18 amino acids. Written as DNA, the CDR3 is TGTGCCAGCAGCTTAGGATTGACAGGGGGCGCGCCCTACAATGAGCAGTTCTTC. It codes for CASSLGLTGGAPYNEQFF.

The V gene is TRBV27, the J gene TRBJ1-5; 7 nucleotides match TRBD1. The CDR3 runs to 18 residues. The trim removed 0 bases at V and 9 bases at J, leaving 17 bases unmatched. From germline, CDR1 is MNHEY and CDR2 SMNVEV (reference sequence). This CDR3 reads CASSLSPPLQGWVWPQHF. Written as DNA, the CDR3 is TGTGCCAGCAGTTTATCCCCGCCCTTACAGGGGTGGGTATGGCCCCAGCATTTT.

The chain carries TRBV5-1 and TRBJ2-5; 15 bases agree with TRBD2. The trim removed 4 bases at V and 3 bases at J, leaving 13 bases unmatched. From germline, CDR1 is SGHRS and CDR2 YFSETQ. The CDR3 has 19 residues. The CDR3 loop reads CASSAGLAGGPRVEETQYF. The CDR3 DNA reads as TGCGCCAGCAGCGCCGGACTAGCGGGGGGGCCGAGGGTCGAAGAGACCCAGTACTTC.

J is TRBJ2-2 and V is TRBV20-1; D is perhaps TRBD1 or TRBD2 (5 bases each). Between the trimmed V and J ends, which lost 6 bases and 2 bases, there was a span of 13 bases. From germline, CDR1 is DFQATT and CDR2 SNEGSKA (reference sequence). The CDR3 covers 14 residues. CDR3 sequence reads: CSARDGRNTGELFF. CDR3 DNA sequence: TGCAGTGCCCGGGACGGCCGAAACACCGGGGAGCTGTTTTTT.

This clonotype was counted between two and nine times. The chain employs TRBV15 and TRBJ2-7; D may be TRBD1 (6 bases). The CDR3 loop spans 13 amino acids. Per the germline V gene, CDR1 is LNHNV and CDR2 is YYDKDF (reference sequence). The V end lost 4 bases, the J end lost 5 bases, and 12 bases lay between the germline ends. The CDR3 is CATSTNRADEQYF. The CDR3 nucleotides read TGTGCCACCAGCACCAACAGGGCTGACGAGCAGTACTTC. Together with reference TRBV15 and TRBJ2-7, the CDR3 gives the full variable domain: DAMVIQNPRYQVTQFGKPVTLSCSQTLNHNVMYWYQQKSSQAPKLLFHYYDKDFNNEADTPDNFQSRRPNTSFCFLDIRSPGLGDTAMYLCATSTNRADEQYFGPGTRLTVT.

The CDR3 DNA sequence: TGTGCCACCAGTGCTACAGGGACAGGGTACTCTGGGGAGGAGACCCAGTACTTC. This sequence encodes CATSATGTGYSGEETQYF. This chain uses TRBV24-1 with TRBJ2-5; 9 bases agree with TRBD1. The CDR3 sequence is 18 residues long. CDR1 is KGHDR, CDR2 SFDVKD, per germline. After removal of 5 bases from V and 5 bases from J, the junction contained 17 bases not matched to a gene.

The chain is built from TRBV6-2 or TRBV6-3 and TRBJ2-1; the D is unclear. Germline lookup yields CDR1 MNHEY and CDR2 SVGEGT. V dropped 4 bases and J dropped 8 bases, with 9 bases sitting between them. The length of the CDR3 is 12 residues. CDR3 bases: TGTGCCAGCAGTTCCGCGACTCATGAGCAGTTCTTC. It yields the protein CASSSATHEQFF.

The rearrangement uses TRBV6-1 and TRBJ2-2, with D possibly called TRBD1 or TRBD2 (6 bases each). CDR1 and CDR2 (germline): MNHNS, SASEGT. Trimming took 6 bases from V and 1 from J, leaving 30 bases between them. CDR3 length: 21 residues. The CDR3 sequence is CASSEQGGRRGVIGNTGELFF. As DNA, the CDR3 is TGTGCCAGCAGCGAACAGGGTGGGAGGAGAGGAGTAATTGGGAACACCGGGGAGCTGTTTTTT.

The chain recombines TRBV24-1 with TRBJ2-1, with D tentatively TRBD1 (5 bases). V shed 1 base and J shed 5 bases, with 14 bases lying between them. The CDR3 spans 16 residues. CDR1 and CDR2 from the germline V gene are KGHDR and SFDVKD. The CDR3 bases are TGTGCCACCAGTGATTTTCGGTCAGGGCCGAACAATGAGCAGTTCTTC. It is translated as CATSDFRSGPNNEQFF.

CDR3 sequence reads: CASSPIAKMNTEAFF. For the CDR3, the DNA is TGTGCCAGCAGCCCGATCGCTAAGATGAACACTGAAGCTTTCTTT. This chain uses TRBV11-2 with TRBJ1-1; D unclear. CDR1 and CDR2 (germline): SGHAT, FQNNGV. Trimming took off 5 bases at V and 0 bases at J, with 13 bases between the two ends. The CDR3 covers 15 residues.

A few counts support this clonotype. The rearrangement uses TRBV4-1 and TRBJ1-1, with 7 bases lining up with TRBD1. The V and J ends lost 1 base and 1 base, in that order; junction bases with no gene match: 12. The CDR3 loop spans 18 amino acids. The germline V gene encodes CDR1 MGHRA and CDR2 YSYEKL. The CDR3 DNA reads TGCGCCAGCAGCCAAGGTCCATTGGGACAGACCAAGAACACTGAAGCTTTCTTT. Amino acids: CASSQGPLGQTKNTEAFF.

This clonotype was seen a handful of times. The rearrangement joins TRBV5-1 to TRBJ2-7; D is unclear. Germline lookup yields CDR1 SGHRS and CDR2 YFSETQ. This CDR3 region has 13 residues. Trimming took 1 base from V and 4 from J, leaving 9 bases between them. The CDR3 DNA is TGCGCCAGCAGCTTGTTGGCACCTTACGAGCAGTACTTC. Translated: CASSLLAPYEQYF. The entire variable domain, with the rest obtained from reference TRBV5-1 and TRBJ2-7, is as follows: KAGVTQTPRYLIKTRGQQVTLSCSPISGHRSVSWYQQTPGQGLQFLFEYFSETQRNKGNFPGRFSGRQFSNSRSEMNVSTLELGDSALYLCASSLLAPYEQYFGPGTRLTVT.

In this sample, this clonotype turned up a few times. V and J are TRBV29-1 and TRBJ1-5; a possible D gene is TRBD1 (5 bases). Per germline, CDR1 SQVTM and CDR2 ANQGSEA. This CDR3 is 13 amino acids long. Between the trimmed V and J ends, which lost 7 bases and 4 bases, there was a span of 14 bases. The CDR3 DNA follows: TGCAGCGCCGTTGCAGGGTGGAATCAGCCCCAGCATTTT. This codes for CSAVAGWNQPQHF.

The rearrangement links TRBV7-9 to TRBJ1-1; D ambiguous. The CDR3 has 14 amino acids. V was shortened by 5 bases and J by 7 bases, with 17 bases between the two germline ends. CDR1 is SEHNR, CDR2 FQNEAQ, per germline (reference sequence). The CDR3 is CASSLAKLGLEAFF. The CDR3 nucleotides read TGTGCCAGCAGCCTTGCTAAGCTTGGCCTTGAAGCTTTCTTT.

This chain connects TRBV15 to TRBJ2-3, with 8 bases lining up with TRBD1. Trimming cost V 0 bases and J 4 bases; bases outside gene matches: 6. The CDR3 has 16 amino acids. Germline values: CDR1 LNHNV, CDR2 YYDKDF (reference sequence). CDR3 sequence: CATSRDRDRGPDTQYF. The CDR3 DNA reads as TGTGCCACCAGCAGAGATCGCGACAGGGGACCAGATACGCAGTATTTT.

This clonotype was seen many times. V and J are TRBV28 and TRBJ1-5; 7 nucleotides match TRBD1. The CDR3 runs to 15 residues. V shed 6 bases, J shed 3 bases, and the junction held 8 bases outside the gene matches. CDR1 and CDR2 (germline): MDHEN, SYDVKM. The CDR3 loop reads CASSYHRGVNQPQHF. The CDR3 DNA reads as TGTGCCAGCAGCTACCACAGGGGAGTCAATCAGCCCCAGCATTTT.

This clonotype has more than one count but fewer than ten. In DNA, the CDR3 is TGCGCCAGCAGCTTGGATGCAGGTTTAAAACTGTTTTTT. This sequence encodes CASSLDAGLKLFF. The chain employs TRBV5-1 and TRBJ1-4; D is undetermined. The CDR3 is made up of 13 amino acids. CDR1 and CDR2 (germline): SGHRS, YFSETQ. V shed 0 bases and J shed 10 bases, with 10 bases lying between them.

The count of this clonotype is one. This sequence joins TRBV7-2 and TRBJ2-1, with D possibly matching TRBD1 (6 bases). Trimming took 3 bases from V and 8 from J, leaving 14 bases between them. The CDR3 has 14 amino acids. The V gene's germline CDR1 is SGHTA and CDR2 FQGNSA. DNA of the CDR3: TGTGCCAGCAGCTTGGGGGTAGGGGGAGATGAGCAGTTCTTC. It yields the protein CASSLGVGGDEQFF.

This clonotype was seen only a few times. This chain connects TRBV28 to TRBJ1-5, with D unresolved. CDR1 and CDR2 (germline): MDHEN, SYDVKM. There are 13 residues in the CDR3. V lost 4 bases, J lost 5 bases, and 9 bases lay in between. This chain's CDR3 is CASSSYRYQPQHF. In DNA form, the CDR3 reads TGTGCCAGCAGTTCCTACAGATATCAGCCCCAGCATTTT. Filled out from reference TRBV28 and TRBJ1-5, the complete variable domain reads DVKVTQSSRYLVKRTGEKVFLECVQDMDHENMFWYRQDPGLGLRLIYFSYDVKMKEKGDIPEGYSVSREKKERFSLILESASTNQTSMYLCASSSYRYQPQHFGDGTRLSIL.

The rearrangement uses TRBV7-9 and TRBJ2-2; D ambiguous. This CDR3 is 16 amino acids long. V lost 3 bases, J lost 0 bases, and 11 bases lay in between. CDR1 and CDR2 (germline): SEHNR, FQNEAQ (reference sequence). The CDR3 nucleotides are TGTGCCAGCAGCTTCGGATGGGTAGCGAACACCGGGGAGCTGTTTTTT. Protein sequence: CASSFGWVANTGELFF.

This clonotype was recorded many times. The V and J genes are TRBV7-7 and TRBJ2-2; TRBD1 agrees at 7 bases. Germline values: CDR1 SSHAT, CDR2 FNYEAQ (reference sequence). The ends lost 5 bases at V and 4 bases at J; junction bases unmatched: 4. This CDR3 has 14 amino acids. The CDR3 DNA reads TGTGCCAGCAGCCGACAGGGATCCACCGGGGAGCTGTTTTTT. Translated, it gives CASSRQGSTGELFF. The full variable domain, in which reference TRBV7-7 and TRBJ2-2 provide the parts outside the CDR3, is GAGVSQSPRYKVTKRGQDVTLRCDPISSHATLYWYQQALGQGPEFLTYFNYEAQPDKSGLPSDRFSAERPEGSISTLTIQRTEQRDSAMYRCASSRQGSTGELFFGEGSRLTVL.

The gene calls are TRBV2 and TRBJ2-3; D not resolved. CDR1 and CDR2 (germline): SNHLY, FYNNEI. The V gene lost 10 bases and the J gene lost 0 bases, with 11 bases spanning the gap. This CDR3 has 13 amino acids. This CDR3 is CANFRRSTDTQYF. DNA for the CDR3: TGTGCCAACTTCCGAAGAAGCACAGATACGCAGTATTTT.

The chain links TRBV12-3 or TRBV12-4 to TRBJ2-3, with a weak D call TRBD2 (6 bases). The CDR3 has 17 amino acids. Trimming left V 6 bases short and J 0 bases short, with 19 bases between. The CDR3 spells CASSFLFGGSSTDTQYF. In nucleotides, the CDR3 is TGTGCCAGCAGCTTTCTCTTCGGGGGATCAAGCACAGATACGCAGTATTTT.